The rows below give T cell receptor beta chains drawn from one sample of a study of OX40 agonist ivuxolimab in advanced cancers. Using immunoSEQ multiplex PCR, the repertoire was profiled, and TCRdb retains in-frame clones only, with some absent. The table lists about 77,000 clones, 90% to 95% of them singletons. The sequencing here drew on CD4+ or CD8+ T cells sorted from blood, taken in a trial of the OX40 agonist ivuxolimab. All receptors come from an adult with an advanced solid tumor such as melanoma, head and neck, liver or kidney cancer. The CDR3 runs from the conserved cysteine through the conserved F or W. D genes are given only for firm matches.

cdr3_aa d_call j_call v_call
CASQDRSGQPQHF NA TRBJ1-5 TRBV6-1
CASSAGQGAGQPQHF TRBD1 TRBJ1-5 TRBV2
CASSPWLEKGSEQYF NA TRBJ2-7 TRBV18
CASSPRGNTEAFF NA TRBJ1-1 TRBV18
CASSGGGRAVEQYF TRBD2 TRBJ2-7 TRBV7-2
CASSLTGAGGTQYF NA TRBJ2-3 TRBV27
CASSSIRLGLYGETQYF NA TRBJ2-5 TRBV5-6
CASSLAGGQTQYF TRBD2 TRBJ2-5 TRBV11-2
CASSDRVGANGYTF NA TRBJ1-2 TRBV6-1
CASRAPGHRYEQYF NA TRBJ2-7 TRBV2
CASSLGGGSANTGELFF NA TRBJ2-2 TRBV5-4
CASGKGLAAYEQYF TRBD2 TRBJ2-7 TRBV12-5
CASSPRRDSNQPQHF NA TRBJ1-5 TRBV18
CATSRDSGGKETQYF NA TRBJ2-5 TRBV15
CASTSYGSYNEQFF NA TRBJ2-1 TRBV27
CASSLGQGLAGSGANVLTF TRBD2 TRBJ2-6 TRBV11-2
CASSPRTDSPLHF NA TRBJ1-6 TRBV11-2
CASGNTGTDTQYF NA TRBJ2-3 TRBV7-2
CASSAGGTSGYEQYF TRBD2 TRBJ2-7 TRBV5-4
CASSRTDQETQYF NA TRBJ2-5 TRBV7-3
CASSLGTGGAKYF TRBD1 TRBJ2-7 TRBV7-2
CASTIRSNTGELFF NA TRBJ2-2 TRBV19
CSVAVAGPETQYF TRBD2 TRBJ2-5 TRBV29-1
CASSQGGMGYEQYF NA TRBJ2-7 TRBV4-3
CASRLDAAHEQYF NA TRBJ2-7 TRBV6-1
CASTPRAGGPNEQFF TRBD2 TRBJ2-1 TRBV19
CASSRTGVADTQYF NA TRBJ2-3 TRBV11-2
CASSQDRVGANVLTF TRBD1 TRBJ2-6 TRBV6-4
CASSLLRGNSPLHF NA TRBJ1-6 TRBV27
CASSLARFPRGKSTGELFF NA TRBJ2-2 TRBV7-8
CASSLDTGRYEQYF NA TRBJ2-7 TRBV19
CSVEDSSYEQYF NA TRBJ2-7 TRBV29-1
CTSSPSGQFGELFF NA TRBJ2-2 TRBV7-3
CSVKQNTEAFF NA TRBJ1-1 TRBV29-1
CATSAYRGQNEQYF TRBD1 TRBJ2-7 TRBV15
CASSEGQGRNEQFF TRBD1 TRBJ2-1 TRBV7-9
CASCRTVNTEAFF NA TRBJ1-1 TRBV19
CAWSPVPTDTQYF NA TRBJ2-3 TRBV30
CASRADSNQPQHF NA TRBJ1-5 TRBV6-1
CASSPSRAYLFVAFF NA TRBJ1-1 TRBV7-2
CASSYGAGGSYEQYF NA TRBJ2-7 TRBV6-5
CASSLSGAGSPLHF NA TRBJ1-6 TRBV7-7
CASSSPRGAGGGEQYF TRBD2 TRBJ2-7 TRBV7-2
CASSLGLAGATQYF TRBD2 TRBJ2-3 TRBV27
CASSYYPPRNTEAFF NA TRBJ1-1 TRBV6-5
CASTWDGQETQYF NA TRBJ2-5 TRBV5-6
CASSAQLGVTGELFF NA TRBJ2-2 TRBV9
CASRRDSNYGYTF TRBD1 TRBJ1-2 TRBV19
CASSLGGRAGYNEQFF TRBD2 TRBJ2-1 TRBV7-3
CASSGPGTRGTGLYEQFF TRBD2 TRBJ2-1 TRBV6-1
CATSRDGALTDTQYF NA TRBJ2-3 TRBV15
CASSIVGHRDEKLFF NA TRBJ1-4 TRBV19
CASSRGDVYGYTF NA TRBJ1-2 TRBV5-1